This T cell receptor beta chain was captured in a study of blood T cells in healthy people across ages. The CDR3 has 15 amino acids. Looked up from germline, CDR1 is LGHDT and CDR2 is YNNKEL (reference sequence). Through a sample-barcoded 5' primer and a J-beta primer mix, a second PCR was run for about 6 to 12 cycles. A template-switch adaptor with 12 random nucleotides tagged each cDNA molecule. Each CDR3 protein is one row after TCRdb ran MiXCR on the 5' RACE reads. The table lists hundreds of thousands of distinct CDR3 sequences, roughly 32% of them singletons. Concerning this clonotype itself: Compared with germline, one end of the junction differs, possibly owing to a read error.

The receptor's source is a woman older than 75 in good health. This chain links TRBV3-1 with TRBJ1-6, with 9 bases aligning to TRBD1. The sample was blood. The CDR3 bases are TGTGCCTGCAGCCAAATCGGGACAGGGAATTCACCCCTCCACTTT. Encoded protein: CACSQIGTGNSPLHF. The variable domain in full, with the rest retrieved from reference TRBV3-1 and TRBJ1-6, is DTAVSQTPKYLVTQMGNDKSIKCEQNLGHDTMYWYKQDSKKFLKIMFSYNNKELIINETVPNRFSPKSPDKAHLNLHINSLELGDSAVYFCACSQIGTGNSPLHFGNGTRLTVT.